In this sample, the clone carrying this T cell receptor (beta chain) turned up a few times. The record originates from a study of blood T cells in healthy people across ages. CDR1 SGHTA and CDR2 FQGNSA come from the germline V gene. The CDR3 spans 14 residues. V lost 5 bases, J lost 8 bases, and 18 bases lay in between. The authors ran a second PCR of about 6 to 11 cycles using a sample-barcoded 5' primer and a J-beta primer mix. Each cDNA was tagged by a template-switch adaptor containing 12 random nucleotides. TCRdb analysed the 5' RACE reads with MiXCR anew, one entry per CDR3 protein. Of 550,000 to 700,000 distinct CDR3 sequences in the sample, approximately 27% are singletons; the top ten hold about 18%. The donors, aged roughly 6 to 95, were healthy Caucasians from Russia. Each sample had at least 6 million PBMCs isolated.

The chain recombines TRBV7-2 with TRBJ1-2; D gene unclear. The TCR sequence derives from a woman aged 70 to 79 in good health. The source material was blood. The CDR3 loop reads CASSPLTRLGGYTF. The CDR3 DNA follows: TGTGCCAGCAGCCCCCTAACTAGGCTCGGGGGCTACACCTTC.